What follows are 5 T cell receptor beta chains derived from one specimen sequenced in a study of T cell changes during pregnancy in multiple sclerosis. Data came from immunoSEQ multiplex PCR; TCRdb stores just in-frame clones and leaves some out. This table holds about 77,000 clones, 89% found once. This material consisted of peripheral blood, taken before pregnancy. The source is a female donor with multiple sclerosis, enrolled in a pregnancy study.

CDR3 amino acids: CASSLLQGFWETQYF. As DNA, the CDR3 is TGTGCCAGCAGCTTGTTGCAGGGTTTTTGGGAGACCCAGTACTTC. The rearrangement joins TRBV5-5 to TRBJ2-5, with a weak D call TRBD1 (5 bases). The V and J ends lost 1 base and 5 bases respectively, with 15 bases between them. The CDR3 consists of 15 residues. CDR1 and CDR2 from the germline V gene are SGHKS and YYEKEE (reference sequence).

J is TRBJ1-1 and V is TRBV6-1; D gene unclear. The V gene's germline CDR1 is MNHNS and CDR2 SASEGT. V was pared by 5 bases and J by 2 bases, with 12 bases between. CDR3 length equals 14 residues. The CDR3 sequence: CASSPRGTNTEAFF. The DNA for the CDR3 is TGTGCCAGCAGTCCCCGGGGTACAAACACTGAAGCTTTCTTT.

DNA of the CDR3: TGTGCCAGTAAGCAGGGGAGAGGCTCCTACAATGAGCAGTTCTTC. Translating gives CASKQGRGSYNEQFF. The gene calls are TRBV19 and TRBJ2-1, with a tentative D call TRBD1 (6 bases). The CDR3 runs to 15 residues. CDR1 is LNHDA and CDR2 is SQIVND in the germline V gene (reference sequence). Deletions cut 7 bases from V and 0 bases from J, with 13 bases between.

The sample holds one count of this clone. The V and J genes are TRBV18 and TRBJ2-5; 7 bases are a match to TRBD1. CDR1 is KGHSH, CDR2 LQKENI, per germline. V lost 2 bases and J lost 5; bases outside the gene matches: 11. The CDR3 runs 16 residues. For the CDR3, the DNA is TGTGCCAGCTCACCAACAGGGGACAACCCGGCGGAGACCCAGTACTTC. It is translated as CASSPTGDNPAETQYF.

The J gene is TRBJ2-1, the V gene TRBV5-4; perhaps TRBD2 as D (5 bases). V was clipped by 5 bases and J by 9 bases, with 18 bases between them. This CDR3 has 14 residues. Germline CDR1 is SGHNT and CDR2 is YYREEE (reference sequence). The CDR3 is CASRSGLSPAEQFF. The DNA of the CDR3 is TGTGCCAGCAGATCCGGACTCTCCCCCGCTGAGCAGTTCTTC.